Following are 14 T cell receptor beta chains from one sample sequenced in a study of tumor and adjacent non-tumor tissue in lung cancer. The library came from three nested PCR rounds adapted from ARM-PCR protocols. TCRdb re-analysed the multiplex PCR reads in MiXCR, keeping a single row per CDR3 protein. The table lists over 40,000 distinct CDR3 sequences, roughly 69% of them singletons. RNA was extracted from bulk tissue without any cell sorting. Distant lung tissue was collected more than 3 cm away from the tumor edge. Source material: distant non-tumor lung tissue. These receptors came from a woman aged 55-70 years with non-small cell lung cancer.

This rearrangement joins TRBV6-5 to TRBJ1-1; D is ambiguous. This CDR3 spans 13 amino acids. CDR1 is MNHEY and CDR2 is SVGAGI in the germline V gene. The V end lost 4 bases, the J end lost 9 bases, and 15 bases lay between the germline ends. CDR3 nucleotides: TGTGCCAGCAGTTCTAGCAGCCGCCAAAAAGCTTTCTTT. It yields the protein CASSSSSRQKAFF.

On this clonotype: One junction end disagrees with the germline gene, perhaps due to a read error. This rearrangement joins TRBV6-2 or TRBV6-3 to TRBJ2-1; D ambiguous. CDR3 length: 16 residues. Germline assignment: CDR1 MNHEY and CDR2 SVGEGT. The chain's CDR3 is CASSYSLASRNNKQFF. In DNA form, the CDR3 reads TGTGCCAGCAGTTACTCACTGGCTAGTCGGAACAATAAGCAGTTCTTC.

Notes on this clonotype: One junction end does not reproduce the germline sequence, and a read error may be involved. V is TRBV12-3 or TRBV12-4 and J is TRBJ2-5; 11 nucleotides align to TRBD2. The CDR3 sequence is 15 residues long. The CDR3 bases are TGTGCCGGCAGCTCTAGCGGGGGGTATCAAGAGACCCAGTACTTC. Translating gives CAGSSSGGYQETQYF.

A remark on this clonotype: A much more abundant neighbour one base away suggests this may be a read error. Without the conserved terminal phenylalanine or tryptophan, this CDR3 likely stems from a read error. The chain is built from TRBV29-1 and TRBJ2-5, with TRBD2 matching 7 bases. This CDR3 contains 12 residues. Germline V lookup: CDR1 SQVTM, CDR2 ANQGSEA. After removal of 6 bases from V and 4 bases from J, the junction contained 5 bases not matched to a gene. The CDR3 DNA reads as TGCAGCGTGGGGACTAACGGAGAGACCCAGTACTCC. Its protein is CSVGTNGETQYS.

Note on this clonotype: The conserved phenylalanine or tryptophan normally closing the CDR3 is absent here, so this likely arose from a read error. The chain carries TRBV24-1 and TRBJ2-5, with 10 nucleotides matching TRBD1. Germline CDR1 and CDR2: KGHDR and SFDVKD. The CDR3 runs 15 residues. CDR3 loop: CANSDGTGAAETQYL. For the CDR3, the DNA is TGTGCCAACAGTGATGGGACAGGGGCCGCGGAGACCCAGTACCTC.

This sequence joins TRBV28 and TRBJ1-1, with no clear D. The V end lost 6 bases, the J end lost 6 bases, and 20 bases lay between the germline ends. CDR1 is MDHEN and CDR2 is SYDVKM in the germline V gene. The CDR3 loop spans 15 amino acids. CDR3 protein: CASRPTGVQVAEAFF. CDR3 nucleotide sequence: TGTGCCAGCAGACCTACCGGGGTGCAGGTGGCTGAAGCTTTCTTT.

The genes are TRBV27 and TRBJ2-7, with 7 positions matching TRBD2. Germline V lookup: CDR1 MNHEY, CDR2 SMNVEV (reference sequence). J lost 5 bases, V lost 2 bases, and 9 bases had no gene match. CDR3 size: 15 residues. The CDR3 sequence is CASSLGPAGLNEQYF. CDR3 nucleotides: TGTGCCAGCAGTTTAGGGCCAGCGGGACTCAACGAGCAGTACTTC.

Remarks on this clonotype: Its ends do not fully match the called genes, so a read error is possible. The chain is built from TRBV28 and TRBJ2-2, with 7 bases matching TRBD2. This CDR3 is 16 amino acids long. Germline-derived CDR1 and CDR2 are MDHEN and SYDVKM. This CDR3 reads CASRLNQRGYTGELFF. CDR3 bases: TGTGCCAGCCGTTTAAATCAGCGGGGATACACCGGGGAGCTGTTTTTT.

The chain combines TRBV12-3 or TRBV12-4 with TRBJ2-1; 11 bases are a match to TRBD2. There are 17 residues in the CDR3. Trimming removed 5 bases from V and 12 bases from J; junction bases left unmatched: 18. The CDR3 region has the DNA TGTGCCAGCAGTCTGAGTGTAGCGGGGGGGCCAAGGGATGCGCAGTTCTTC. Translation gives CASSLSVAGGPRDAQFF.

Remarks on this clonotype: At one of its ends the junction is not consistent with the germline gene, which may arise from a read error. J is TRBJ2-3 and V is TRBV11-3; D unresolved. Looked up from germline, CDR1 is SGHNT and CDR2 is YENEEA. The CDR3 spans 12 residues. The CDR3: CAISSDTDTQYF. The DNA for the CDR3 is TGTGCCATCAGCTCCGACACGGATACGCAGTATTTT.

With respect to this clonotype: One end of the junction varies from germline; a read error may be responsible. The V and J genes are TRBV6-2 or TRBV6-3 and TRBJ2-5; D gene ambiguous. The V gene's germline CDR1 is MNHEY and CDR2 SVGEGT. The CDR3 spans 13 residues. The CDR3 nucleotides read TGTGCCAGCTGTTACGGCGAGAGAGAGACCCAGTACTTC. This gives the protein CASCYGERETQYF.

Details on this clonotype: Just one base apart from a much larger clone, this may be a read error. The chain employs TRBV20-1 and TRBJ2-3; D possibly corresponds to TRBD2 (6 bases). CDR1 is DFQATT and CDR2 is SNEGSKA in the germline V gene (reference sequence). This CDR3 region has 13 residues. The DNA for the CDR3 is TGCAGTGCTACGGGGAGGAGCGCAGATACGCACTATTTT. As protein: CSATGRSADTHYF.

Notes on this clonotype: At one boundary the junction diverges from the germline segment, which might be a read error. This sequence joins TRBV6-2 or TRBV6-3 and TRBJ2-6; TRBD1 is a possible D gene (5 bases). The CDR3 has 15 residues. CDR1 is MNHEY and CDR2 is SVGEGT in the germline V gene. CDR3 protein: CASSYLAAGANFLTF. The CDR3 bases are TGTGCCAGCAGTTACTTGGCAGCTGGGGCCAACTTCCTGACTTTC.

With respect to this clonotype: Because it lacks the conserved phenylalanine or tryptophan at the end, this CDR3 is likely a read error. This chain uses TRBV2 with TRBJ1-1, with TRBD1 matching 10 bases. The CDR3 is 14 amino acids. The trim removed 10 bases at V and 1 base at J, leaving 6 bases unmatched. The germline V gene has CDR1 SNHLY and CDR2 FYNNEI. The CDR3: CAISRQGANTEAFY. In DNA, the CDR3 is TGTGCCATCAGCCGACAGGGGGCGAACACTGAAGCTTTCTAT.